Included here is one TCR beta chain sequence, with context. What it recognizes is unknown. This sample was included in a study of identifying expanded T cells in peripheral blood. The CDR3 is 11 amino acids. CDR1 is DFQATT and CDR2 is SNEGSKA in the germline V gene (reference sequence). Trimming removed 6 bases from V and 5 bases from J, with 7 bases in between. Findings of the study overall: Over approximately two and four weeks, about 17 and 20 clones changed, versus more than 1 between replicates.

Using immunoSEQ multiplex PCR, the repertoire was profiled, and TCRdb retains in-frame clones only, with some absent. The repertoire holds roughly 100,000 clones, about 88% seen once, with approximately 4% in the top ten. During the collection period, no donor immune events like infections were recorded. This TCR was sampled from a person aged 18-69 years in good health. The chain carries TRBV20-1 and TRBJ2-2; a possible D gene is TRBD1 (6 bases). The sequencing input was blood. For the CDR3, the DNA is TGCAGTGCAACAGGGACCGGGGAGCTGTTTTTT. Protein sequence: CSATGTGELFF.